This T cell receptor (beta chain) is from a study of shared clonotypes between healthy human individuals. Assay execution proceeded at the deep level. Only in-frame clones appear in the TCRdb table, and some are missing; sequencing was by immunoSEQ multiplex PCR. Of nearly 2 million clones listed, roughly 94% are singletons. CDR1 is SGHTA, CDR2 FQGNSA, per germline. The germline V and J ends were trimmed by 5 bases and 13 bases, with 19 bases remaining between them. The CDR3 contains 13 residues. In the naive CD8 group, cells lacked CD45RO and were positively selected for CCR7, so terminally differentiated effector memory CD45RA+ cells were left out. Only one count was recorded for this clone.

V and J are TRBV7-2 and TRBJ2-3; no definite D call. The sequence was obtained from a man aged 18 to 29 in good health. The material sequenced was naive CD8+ T cells sorted from blood. The CDR3 protein is CASSTSRTDLEYF. Here the CDR3 DNA reads TGTGCCAGCAGCACGTCCCGGACGGACCTAGAGTATTTT.